This T cell receptor beta chain originates from a study of blood T cell repertoires in COVID-19. Turning to the study itself: Collection of acute and convalescent COVID-19 samples took place in the United States, Italy and Spain. In each case, the material was cDNA or gDNA derived from T cells, B-cell-depleted T cells, or PBMCs.

As processed by the authors: Amplification with reference gene primers provided the estimates of nucleated cell counts. Clones were sequenced by immunoSEQ multiplex PCR, and TCRdb holds only the in-frame ones, with some missing. That table furnishes V, J and clone size, whereas the DNA furnished D and trimming. This sample has 110,000 or so clones; less than 85% occur once, and the top ten carry 1.5% to 2%. The CDR3 covers 18 residues. Trimming stripped 0 bases from V and 0 bases from J, with 13 bases between. From germline, CDR1 is SGHRS and CDR2 YFSETQ. The chain employs TRBV5-1 and TRBJ2-6; weak D call: TRBD1 (6 bases). Sequencing was performed on peripheral blood. The TCR comes from a woman in her 40s with acute or convalescent COVID-19. The CDR3 here is CASSLAGQSSSGANVLTF. The CDR3 DNA sequence: TGCGCCAGCAGCTTGGCAGGACAGTCTAGCTCTGGGGCCAACGTCCTGACTTTC.